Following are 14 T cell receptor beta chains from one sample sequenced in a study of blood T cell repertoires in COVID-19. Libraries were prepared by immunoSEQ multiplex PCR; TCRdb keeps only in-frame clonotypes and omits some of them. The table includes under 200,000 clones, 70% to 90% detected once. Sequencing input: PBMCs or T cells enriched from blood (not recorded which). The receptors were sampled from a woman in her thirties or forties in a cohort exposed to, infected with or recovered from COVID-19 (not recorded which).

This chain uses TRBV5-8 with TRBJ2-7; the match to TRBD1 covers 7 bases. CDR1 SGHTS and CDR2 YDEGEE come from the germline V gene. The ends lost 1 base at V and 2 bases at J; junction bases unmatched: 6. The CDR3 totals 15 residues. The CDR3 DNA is TGTGCCAGCAGCTTGTTTCCAGGGGGTACCTACGAGCAGTACTTC. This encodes CASSLFPGGTYEQYF.

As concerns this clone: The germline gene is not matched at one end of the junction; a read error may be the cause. The CDR3 nucleotides are TGTGCCAGCTTCTTAGCGGGGGCCGGTTTT. Protein sequence: CASFLAGAGF. This rearrangement joins TRBV6-5 to TRBJ2-7; 9 bases align to TRBD2. The CDR3 totals 10 residues. From germline, CDR1 is MNHEY and CDR2 SVGAGI.

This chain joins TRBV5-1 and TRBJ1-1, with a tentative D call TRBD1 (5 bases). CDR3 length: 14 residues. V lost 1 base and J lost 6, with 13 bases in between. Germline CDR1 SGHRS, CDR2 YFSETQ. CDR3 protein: CASSLSAGRSEAFF. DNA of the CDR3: TGCGCCAGCAGCTTGAGCGCAGGGAGGTCTGAAGCTTTCTTT.

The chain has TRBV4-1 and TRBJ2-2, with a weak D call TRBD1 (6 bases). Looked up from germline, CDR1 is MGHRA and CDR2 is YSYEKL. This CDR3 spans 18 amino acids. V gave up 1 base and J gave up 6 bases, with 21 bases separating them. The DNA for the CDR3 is TGCGCCAGCAGCCAAGGAAACCTGGGGGCAATAGTGGCCGGGGAGCTGTTTTTT. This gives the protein CASSQGNLGAIVAGELFF.

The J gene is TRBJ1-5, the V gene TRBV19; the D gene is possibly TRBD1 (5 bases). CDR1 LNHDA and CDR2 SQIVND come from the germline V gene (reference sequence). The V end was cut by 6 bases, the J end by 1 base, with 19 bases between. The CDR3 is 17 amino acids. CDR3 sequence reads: CASSPGRGGDSNQPQHF. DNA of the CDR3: TGTGCCAGTAGCCCCGGGCGCGGGGGGGACAGCAATCAGCCCCAGCATTTT.

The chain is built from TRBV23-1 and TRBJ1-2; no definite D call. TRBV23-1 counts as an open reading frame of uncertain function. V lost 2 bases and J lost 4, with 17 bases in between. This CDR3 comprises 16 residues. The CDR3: CASSQRNSRLLYGYTF. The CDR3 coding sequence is TGCGCCAGCAGTCAAAGGAACAGCCGGTTACTCTATGGCTACACCTTC.

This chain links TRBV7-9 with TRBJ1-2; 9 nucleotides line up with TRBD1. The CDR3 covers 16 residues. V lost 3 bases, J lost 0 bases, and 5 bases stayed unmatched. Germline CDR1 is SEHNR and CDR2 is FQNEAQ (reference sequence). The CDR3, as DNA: TGTGCCAGCAGCTTTGGGACAGGGAGATCTAACTATGGCTACACCTTC. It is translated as CASSFGTGRSNYGYTF.

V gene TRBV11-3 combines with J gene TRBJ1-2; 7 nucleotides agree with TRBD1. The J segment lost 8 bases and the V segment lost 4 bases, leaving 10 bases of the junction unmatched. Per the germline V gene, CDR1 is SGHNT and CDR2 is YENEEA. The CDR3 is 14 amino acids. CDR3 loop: CASSSQTGLEGYTF. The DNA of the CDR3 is TGTGCCAGCAGCTCACAGACAGGGTTAGAGGGCTACACCTTC. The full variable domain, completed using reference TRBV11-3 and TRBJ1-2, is EAGVVQSPRYKIIEKKQPVAFWCNPISGHNTLYWYLQNLGQGPELLIRYENEEAVDDSQLPKDRFSAERLKGVDSTLKIQPAELGDSAVYLCASSSQTGLEGYTFGSGTRLTVV.

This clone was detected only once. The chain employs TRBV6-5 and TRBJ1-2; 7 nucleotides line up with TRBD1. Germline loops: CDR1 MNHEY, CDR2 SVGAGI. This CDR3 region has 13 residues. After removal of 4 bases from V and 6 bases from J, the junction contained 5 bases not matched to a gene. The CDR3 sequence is CASSFSGTDGYTF. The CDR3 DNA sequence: TGTGCCAGCAGTTTTTCCGGGACAGATGGCTACACCTTC.

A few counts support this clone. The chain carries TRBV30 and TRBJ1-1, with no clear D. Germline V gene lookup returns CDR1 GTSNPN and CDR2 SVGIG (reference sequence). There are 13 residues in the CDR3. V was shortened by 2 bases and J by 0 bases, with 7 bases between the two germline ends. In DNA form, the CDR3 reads TGTGCCTGGAGTACGGGTTTGAACACTGAAGCTTTCTTT. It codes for CAWSTGLNTEAFF.

The CDR3 here is CASSVNPTGSYEQYF. CDR3 nucleotide sequence: TGCGCCAGCAGCGTAAACCCGACAGGTTCCTACGAGCAGTACTTC. This rearrangement joins TRBV5-1 to TRBJ2-7; a weak D match, TRBD1 (6 bases). CDR1 is SGHRS and CDR2 is YFSETQ in the germline V gene. This CDR3 has 15 residues. V was cut by 4 bases and J by 1 base, with 15 bases left in between.

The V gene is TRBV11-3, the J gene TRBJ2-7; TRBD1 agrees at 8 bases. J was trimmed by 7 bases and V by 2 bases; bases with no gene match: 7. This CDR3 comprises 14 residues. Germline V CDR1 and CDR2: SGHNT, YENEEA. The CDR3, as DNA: TGTGCCAGCAGCTTACCTCAGGGGGCTGGAGAGCAGTACTTC. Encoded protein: CASSLPQGAGEQYF. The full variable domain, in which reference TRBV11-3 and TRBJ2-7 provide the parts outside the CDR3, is EAGVVQSPRYKIIEKKQPVAFWCNPISGHNTLYWYLQNLGQGPELLIRYENEEAVDDSQLPKDRFSAERLKGVDSTLKIQPAELGDSAVYLCASSLPQGAGEQYFGPGTRLTVT.

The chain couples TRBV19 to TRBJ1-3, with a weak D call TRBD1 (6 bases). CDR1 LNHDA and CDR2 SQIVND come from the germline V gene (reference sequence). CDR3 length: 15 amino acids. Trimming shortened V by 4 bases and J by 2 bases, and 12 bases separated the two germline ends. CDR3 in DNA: TGTGCCAGTAGTACTCACAGGGCGCCTGGAAACACCATATATTTT. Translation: CASSTHRAPGNTIYF.

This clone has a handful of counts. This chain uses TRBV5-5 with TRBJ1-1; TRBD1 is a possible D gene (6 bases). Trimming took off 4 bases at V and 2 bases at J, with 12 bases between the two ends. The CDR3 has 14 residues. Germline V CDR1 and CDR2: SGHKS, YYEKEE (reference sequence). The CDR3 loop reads CASSRQEANTEAFF. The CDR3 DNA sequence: TGTGCCAGCAGCCGACAGGAGGCTAACACTGAAGCTTTCTTT.